This is a list of T cell receptor beta chains from one sample in a study of blood T cell repertoires in COVID-19. Generated by immunoSEQ multiplex PCR, the TCRdb table keeps only in-frame clones and is missing some. The table records some 200,000 clones, around 95% of them present only once. Sequences were obtained from peripheral blood. These receptors all come from a man aged 30-40 years with COVID-19, enrolled during active disease. Each CDR3 is given with its conserved first and last residue. D genes are given only for firm matches. Some rows have no size entry. The others give once, few or many, or a class for an expanded clone.

clone size: NA; J gene: TRBJ2-7; CDR3 length: 15; D gene: NA; V gene: TRBV11-2; CDR3 DNA: TGTGCCAGCAGCTTAGATGCGGGGCCGTCCTACGAGCAGTACTTC; CDR3 protein: CASSLDAGPSYEQYF
clone size: NA; J gene: TRBJ1-5; CDR3 length: 14; D gene: NA; V gene: TRBV19; CDR3 DNA: TGTGCCAGTAGTATCTCGCAGAGCAATCAGCCCCAGCATTTT; CDR3 protein: CASSISQSNQPQHF
clone size: few; J gene: TRBJ1-5; CDR3 length: 14; D gene: TRBD1; V gene: TRBV20-1; CDR3 DNA: TGCAGTGCTAGTCCGGGACAGGGAAGGGTGCCCCAGCATTTT; CDR3 protein: CSASPGQGRVPQHF
clone size: NA; J gene: TRBJ2-7; CDR3 length: 15; D gene: NA; V gene: TRBV4-1; CDR3 DNA: TGCGCCAGCAGCCAAGAAGTCCAGGGGGGTTACGAGCAGTACTTC; CDR3 protein: CASSQEVQGGYEQYF
clone size: NA; J gene: TRBJ1-4; CDR3 length: 14; D gene: TRBD1; V gene: TRBV27; CDR3 DNA: TGTGCCAGCAGTTTAAGACAGGGGAATGAAAAACTGTTTTTT; CDR3 protein: CASSLRQGNEKLFF
clone size: NA; J gene: TRBJ2-1; CDR3 length: 13; D gene: TRBD2; V gene: TRBV5-6; CDR3 DNA: TGTGCCAGCAGCCCGGGGAGGGTCGATGAGCAGTTCTTC; CDR3 protein: CASSPGRVDEQFF
clone size: NA; J gene: TRBJ2-5; CDR3 length: 15; D gene: TRBD2; V gene: TRBV6-8; CDR3 DNA: TGTGCCAGCAGCCCCGGGCGGGAGCATCAAGAGACCCAGTACTTC; CDR3 protein: CASSPGREHQETQYF
clone size: few; J gene: TRBJ2-7; CDR3 length: 15; D gene: NA; V gene: TRBV10-2; CDR3 DNA: TGCGCCAGCAGTGAGTCCCGCGGGGTTTGGAACGAGCAGTACTTC; CDR3 protein: CASSESRGVWNEQYF
clone size: NA; J gene: TRBJ2-5; CDR3 length: 12; D gene: NA; V gene: TRBV3-1/TRBV3-2; CDR3 DNA: TGTGCCAGCAGCCAATATGCGGAGACCCAGTACTTC; CDR3 protein: CASSQYAETQYF
clone size: NA; J gene: TRBJ2-7; CDR3 length: 13; D gene: NA; V gene: TRBV4-1; CDR3 DNA: TGCGCCAGCAGCCAAGTCAGGGGATACGAGCAGTACTTC; CDR3 protein: CASSQVRGYEQYF
clone size: NA; J gene: TRBJ1-4; CDR3 length: 14; D gene: NA; V gene: TRBV6-6; CDR3 DNA: TGTGCCAGCACCCGTGAGGTGGCGGGCGAAAAACTGTTTTTT; CDR3 protein: CASTREVAGEKLFF
clone size: NA; J gene: TRBJ1-2; CDR3 length: 15; D gene: NA; V gene: TRBV10-3; CDR3 DNA: TGTGCCATCAGCTATGAGCGACTTCCCTTCTATGGCTACACCTTC; CDR3 protein: CAISYERLPFYGYTF
clone size: NA; J gene: TRBJ1-1; CDR3 length: 14; D gene: NA; V gene: TRBV7-3; CDR3 DNA: TGTGCCAGCAGCTTAAGGGGACAAAACACTGAAGCTTTCTTT; CDR3 protein: CASSLRGQNTEAFF
clone size: NA; J gene: TRBJ1-1; CDR3 length: 14; D gene: TRBD1; V gene: TRBV11-2; CDR3 DNA: TGTGCCAGCAGCCCGGGGACAGGGAACACTGAAGCTTTCTTT; CDR3 protein: CASSPGTGNTEAFF
clone size: NA; J gene: TRBJ2-3; CDR3 length: 15; D gene: NA; V gene: TRBV19; CDR3 DNA: TGTGCCAGTAGTGAGGGTTGGAGGGGGCGTGATACGCAGTATTTT; CDR3 protein: CASSEGWRGRDTQYF
clone size: NA; J gene: TRBJ1-2; CDR3 length: 14; D gene: TRBD1; V gene: TRBV5-1; CDR3 DNA: TGCGCCAGCAGTGACCGGACAGGCCACTATGGCTACACCTTC; CDR3 protein: CASSDRTGHYGYTF
clone size: NA; J gene: TRBJ1-5; CDR3 length: 14; D gene: NA; V gene: TRBV30; CDR3 DNA: TGTGCCTGGAGTGTAGGGGTGGGGAATCAGCCCCAGCATTTT; CDR3 protein: CAWSVGVGNQPQHF
clone size: once; J gene: TRBJ1-2; CDR3 length: 13; D gene: NA; V gene: TRBV9; CDR3 DNA: TGTGCCAGCAGCGTAGCCAGAAACTATGGCTACACCTTC; CDR3 protein: CASSVARNYGYTF
clone size: NA; J gene: TRBJ1-1; CDR3 length: 14; D gene: NA; V gene: TRBV27; CDR3 DNA: TGTGCCAGCAGCCTGGCAGGGGAGAACACTGAAGCTTTCTTT; CDR3 protein: CASSLAGENTEAFF
clone size: once; J gene: TRBJ1-3; CDR3 length: 16; D gene: TRBD1; V gene: TRBV27; CDR3 DNA: TGTGCCAGCAGCCCCGCACAGGGGGCGCGGGGAAACACCATATATTTT; CDR3 protein: CASSPAQGARGNTIYF
clone size: NA; J gene: TRBJ2-6; CDR3 length: 14; D gene: NA; V gene: TRBV30; CDR3 DNA: TGTGCCTGGGGCCGGGGTCCCGGGGCCAACGTCCTGACTTTC; CDR3 protein: CAWGRGPGANVLTF
clone size: NA; J gene: TRBJ2-2; CDR3 length: 16; D gene: NA; V gene: TRBV7-2; CDR3 DNA: TGTGCCAGCAGCTTTTTCAGAGGGGGGGCGGACGGGGAGCTGTTTTTT; CDR3 protein: CASSFFRGGADGELFF
clone size: few; J gene: TRBJ1-4; CDR3 length: 16; D gene: NA; V gene: TRBV5-4; CDR3 DNA: TGTGCCAGCAGCACCCTTGACAGGAAACCGAATGAAAAACTGTTTTTT; CDR3 protein: CASSTLDRKPNEKLFF
clone size: NA; J gene: TRBJ1-6; CDR3 length: 12; D gene: NA; V gene: TRBV30; CDR3 DNA: TGTGCCTGGAGTGAAGGGGCACCCCCCCTCCACTTT; CDR3 protein: CAWSEGAPPLHF
clone size: NA; J gene: TRBJ1-2; CDR3 length: 20; D gene: TRBD1; V gene: TRBV27; CDR3 DNA: TGTGCCAGCAGTTTGTGGGGAGCCCGGACAGGGGGCGCATTTGACTATGGCTACACCTTC; CDR3 protein: CASSLWGARTGGAFDYGYTF
clone size: NA; J gene: TRBJ1-2; CDR3 length: 15; D gene: NA; V gene: TRBV6-8; CDR3 DNA: TGTGCCAGCAGTTGGGGCCGCGCACACAACTATGGCTACACCTTC; CDR3 protein: CASSWGRAHNYGYTF
clone size: NA; J gene: TRBJ1-3; CDR3 length: 17; D gene: NA; V gene: TRBV5-1; CDR3 DNA: TGCGCCAGCAGCCACACACGGGGGGGAAGCTCTGGAAACACCATATATTTT; CDR3 protein: CASSHTRGGSSGNTIYF
clone size: NA; J gene: TRBJ2-5; CDR3 length: 11; D gene: NA; V gene: TRBV2; CDR3 DNA: TGTGCCAGCAGGGCAGGTCAGACCCAGTACTTC; CDR3 protein: CASRAGQTQYF